The sequence of this T cell receptor beta chain was determined in a study of blood T cell repertoires in COVID-19. Original data processing: Reference gene primer amplification yielded estimated nucleated cell counts. Method: immunoSEQ multiplex PCR; TCRdb's copy keeps in-frame clones and lacks some. V and J calls and clone size are copied from that table; D and trimming were computed from the DNA. The sample carries a few hundred thousand clones, roughly 90% recorded once. This CDR3 region has 14 residues. CDR1 and CDR2 (germline): SEHNR, FQNEAQ (reference sequence). After removal of 5 bases from V and 4 bases from J, the junction contained 5 bases not matched to a gene. Two negative PCRs, clearance, or symptom resolution characterized the recovered Cohort 3 donors.

The receptor's source is a woman aged 25-40 years who had recovered from COVID-19. Input material: PBMCs or T cells enriched from blood (not recorded which). V gene TRBV7-9 combines with J gene TRBJ1-5; 7 bases agree with TRBD1. CDR3 protein: CASSPRDSNQPQHF. For the CDR3, the DNA is TGTGCCAGCAGCCCCCGGGACAGTAATCAGCCCCAGCATTTT.